This is a list of T cell receptor beta chains from one sample in a study of blood T cells in healthy people across ages. Using its own MiXCR run on the 5' RACE reads, TCRdb lists one record per CDR3 protein. The profile covers around 1,000,000 distinct CDR3 sequences, with about 23% appearing a single time and about 0.8% taken by the ten largest. The data also belong to a second study, concerning T cells of mothers and their children.

The specimen sequenced was blood. Receptors originate from a girl aged 2-10 years in good health. CDR3s include the opening cysteine and the closing phenylalanine or tryptophan. Fields, in order: J gene, V gene, D gene, clone size, CDR3 length, CDR3 protein, CDR3 DNA. A D gene is named only where the DNA matches it firmly. Rows may omit the clone size; those that give it use once, few, many or a size class.

j_call: TRBJ2-7; v_call: TRBV29-1; d_call: TRBD2; clone_size: few; cdr3_length: 16; cdr3_aa: CSVEDQETSGIYEQYF; cdr3_nt: TGCAGCGTTGAAGATCAGGAGACTAGCGGGATCTACGAGCAGTACTTC
j_call: TRBJ1-5; v_call: TRBV11-2; d_call: TRBD1; clone_size: NA; cdr3_length: 15; cdr3_aa: CASSPDRGNNQPQHF; cdr3_nt: TGTGCCAGCAGCCCGGACAGGGGGAATAATCAGCCCCAGCATTTT
j_call: TRBJ2-7; v_call: TRBV7-6; d_call: NA; clone_size: NA; cdr3_length: 14; cdr3_aa: CASSPGQAPHEQYF; cdr3_nt: TGTGCCAGCAGCCCGGGGCAGGCTCCACACGAGCAGTACTTC
j_call: TRBJ2-1; v_call: TRBV12-5; d_call: NA; clone_size: NA; cdr3_length: 13; cdr3_aa: CASGASAHNEQFF; cdr3_nt: TGTGCTAGTGGGGCTAGCGCGCACAATGAGCAGTTCTTC
j_call: TRBJ1-2; v_call: TRBV7-9; d_call: TRBD1; clone_size: few; cdr3_length: 13; cdr3_aa: CVSSGQVNYGYTF; cdr3_nt: TGTGTCAGCAGCGGACAGGTTAACTATGGCTACACCTTC
j_call: TRBJ2-7; v_call: TRBV10-3; d_call: NA; clone_size: NA; cdr3_length: 14; cdr3_aa: CAISELPSSYEQYF; cdr3_nt: TGTGCCATCAGTGAGTTGCCGAGCTCCTACGAGCAGTACTTC
j_call: TRBJ1-2; v_call: TRBV20-1; d_call: TRBD1; clone_size: few; cdr3_length: 14; cdr3_aa: CSAGPETGVYGYTF; cdr3_nt: TGCAGTGCTGGTCCAGAGACAGGGGTCTATGGCTACACCTTC
j_call: TRBJ1-2; v_call: TRBV6-6; d_call: NA; clone_size: NA; cdr3_length: 14; cdr3_aa: CASSPQRGYGGYTF; cdr3_nt: TGTGCCAGCAGTCCCCAAAGGGGGTACGGCGGCTACACCTTC
j_call: TRBJ1-5; v_call: TRBV5-8; d_call: TRBD1; clone_size: NA; cdr3_length: 14; cdr3_aa: CASSRDREEWPQHF; cdr3_nt: TGTGCCAGCAGCCGGGACAGGGAGGAATGGCCCCAGCATTTT
j_call: TRBJ2-1; v_call: TRBV7-8; d_call: TRBD2; clone_size: NA; cdr3_length: 19; cdr3_aa: CASSLVRPVGLAVNNEQFF; cdr3_nt: TGTGCCAGCAGCTTAGTTCGCCCCGTGGGACTAGCGGTTAACAATGAGCAGTTCTTC
j_call: TRBJ2-3; v_call: TRBV7-3; d_call: NA; clone_size: few; cdr3_length: 14; cdr3_aa: CASSLYVSSDTQYF; cdr3_nt: TGTGCCAGCAGCTTATATGTCTCCTCAGATACGCAGTATTTT
j_call: TRBJ2-1; v_call: TRBV7-2; d_call: NA; clone_size: few; cdr3_length: 15; cdr3_aa: CASSLRDDSYNEQFF; cdr3_nt: TGTGCCAGCAGCCTCCGGGACGACTCCTACAATGAGCAGTTCTTC
j_call: TRBJ1-1; v_call: TRBV19; d_call: NA; clone_size: NA; cdr3_length: 15; cdr3_aa: CASSPLQGQNTEAFF; cdr3_nt: TGTGCCAGTAGCCCTCTACAGGGCCAGAACACTGAAGCTTTCTTT
j_call: TRBJ2-7; v_call: TRBV4-3; d_call: TRBD2; clone_size: NA; cdr3_length: 15; cdr3_aa: CASSLGTSAAYEQYF; cdr3_nt: TGCGCCAGCAGCCTCGGGACTAGCGCTGCCTACGAGCAGTACTTC
j_call: TRBJ2-5; v_call: TRBV4-1; d_call: TRBD2; clone_size: NA; cdr3_length: 14; cdr3_aa: CASSRPRQSGEQYF; cdr3_nt: TGCGCCAGCAGCCGTCCACGACAGAGCGGGGAGCAGTACTTC
j_call: TRBJ2-1; v_call: TRBV10-3; d_call: NA; clone_size: NA; cdr3_length: 13; cdr3_aa: CAISTDSYNEQFF; cdr3_nt: TGTGCCATCAGTACTGATTCTTACAATGAGCAGTTCTTC
j_call: TRBJ2-1; v_call: TRBV27; d_call: TRBD1; clone_size: NA; cdr3_length: 15; cdr3_aa: CASSFRDRGQNEQFF; cdr3_nt: TGTGCCAGCAGTTTCCGGGACAGGGGGCAAAATGAGCAGTTCTTC
j_call: TRBJ2-5; v_call: TRBV7-9; d_call: NA; clone_size: NA; cdr3_length: 15; cdr3_aa: CVSSLAQSVAETQYF; cdr3_nt: TGTGTCAGCAGCTTGGCGCAGTCCGTAGCAGAGACCCAGTACTTC
j_call: TRBJ1-2; v_call: TRBV10-3; d_call: NA; clone_size: NA; cdr3_length: 15; cdr3_aa: CAISESLGGPPGYTF; cdr3_nt: TGTGCCATCAGTGAGTCGTTGGGGGGGCCGCCTGGCTACACCTTC
j_call: TRBJ1-2; v_call: TRBV12-3/TRBV12-4; d_call: NA; clone_size: NA; cdr3_length: 13; cdr3_aa: CASSFGGSEGYTF; cdr3_nt: TGTGCCAGCAGTTTTGGGGGGTCTGAGGGCTACACCTTC
j_call: TRBJ1-1; v_call: TRBV15; d_call: NA; clone_size: NA; cdr3_length: 15; cdr3_aa: CATSSRDGMNTEAFF; cdr3_nt: TGTGCCACCAGCAGCCGAGACGGGATGAACACTGAAGCTTTCTTT
j_call: TRBJ2-1; v_call: TRBV14; d_call: TRBD1; clone_size: NA; cdr3_length: 16; cdr3_aa: CASSHFGQESYNEQFF; cdr3_nt: TGTGCCAGCAGCCATTTCGGACAGGAAAGCTACAATGAGCAGTTCTTC
j_call: TRBJ2-6; v_call: TRBV3-1; d_call: NA; clone_size: NA; cdr3_length: 14; cdr3_aa: CASSQYSGANVLTF; cdr3_nt: TGTGCCAGCAGCCAATACTCTGGGGCCAACGTCCTGACTTTC
j_call: TRBJ2-3; v_call: TRBV19; d_call: TRBD2; clone_size: NA; cdr3_length: 18; cdr3_aa: CASSPLGPSGPSTDTQYF; cdr3_nt: TGTGCCAGTAGCCCCTTGGGGCCTAGCGGCCCTAGCACAGATACGCAGTATTTT
j_call: TRBJ2-6; v_call: TRBV4-2; d_call: NA; clone_size: NA; cdr3_length: 15; cdr3_aa: CASSQEPSGANVLTF; cdr3_nt: TGTGCCAGCAGCCAAGAGCCCTCTGGGGCCAACGTCCTGACTTTC
j_call: TRBJ2-7; v_call: TRBV29-1; d_call: NA; clone_size: few; cdr3_length: 13; cdr3_aa: CSAGKGNLYEQYF; cdr3_nt: TGCAGCGCTGGAAAGGGGAATCTCTACGAGCAGTACTTC
j_call: TRBJ2-6; v_call: TRBV7-2; d_call: NA; clone_size: NA; cdr3_length: 15; cdr3_aa: CASSFTGSGANVLTF; cdr3_nt: TGTGCCAGCAGCTTCACGGGATCTGGGGCCAACGTCCTGACTTTC
j_call: TRBJ2-5; v_call: TRBV20-1; d_call: NA; clone_size: few; cdr3_length: 14; cdr3_aa: CSATLDGTLETQYF; cdr3_nt: TGCAGTGCAACACTCGACGGCACACTCGAGACCCAGTACTTC
j_call: TRBJ2-3; v_call: TRBV6-1; d_call: TRBD2; clone_size: few; cdr3_length: 16; cdr3_aa: CASSEAVAGVLDTQYF; cdr3_nt: TGTGCCAGCAGTGAAGCTGTAGCGGGAGTTCTAGATACGCAGTATTTT
j_call: TRBJ2-2; v_call: TRBV6-2/TRBV6-3; d_call: TRBD2; clone_size: NA; cdr3_length: 17; cdr3_aa: CASSRSLREADTGELFF; cdr3_nt: TGTGCCAGCAGCCGTTCCCTTCGGGAGGCCGACACCGGGGAGCTGTTTTTT
j_call: TRBJ2-1; v_call: TRBV7-9; d_call: NA; clone_size: NA; cdr3_length: 13; cdr3_aa: CASSSTVYNEQFF; cdr3_nt: TGTGCCAGCAGCTCGACGGTTTACAATGAGCAGTTCTTC
j_call: TRBJ1-4; v_call: TRBV12-3/TRBV12-4; d_call: TRBD1; clone_size: few; cdr3_length: 16; cdr3_aa: CASTEGDRGTNEKLFF; cdr3_nt: TGTGCCAGCACCGAAGGGGACAGGGGAACTAATGAAAAACTGTTTTTT
j_call: TRBJ2-5; v_call: TRBV29-1; d_call: NA; clone_size: NA; cdr3_length: 14; cdr3_aa: CSVVLGPGRETQYF; cdr3_nt: TGCAGCGTTGTTCTGGGGCCTGGCCGGGAGACCCAGTACTTC
j_call: TRBJ2-2; v_call: TRBV29-1; d_call: NA; clone_size: few; cdr3_length: 17; cdr3_aa: CSVEGSGESSNTGELFF; cdr3_nt: TGCAGCGTTGAGGGTAGCGGAGAGTCCTCGAACACCGGGGAGCTGTTTTTT
j_call: TRBJ1-2; v_call: TRBV7-3; d_call: TRBD1; clone_size: NA; cdr3_length: 16; cdr3_aa: CASSPTSQGAYYGYTF; cdr3_nt: TGTGCCAGCAGCCCCACAAGTCAGGGGGCCTACTATGGCTACACCTTC
j_call: TRBJ2-7; v_call: TRBV12-3/TRBV12-4; d_call: TRBD2; clone_size: few; cdr3_length: 13; cdr3_aa: CASRGTSVYEQYF; cdr3_nt: TGTGCCAGCAGGGGGACTAGCGTATACGAGCAGTACTTC
j_call: TRBJ2-1; v_call: TRBV12-3/TRBV12-4; d_call: TRBD2; clone_size: NA; cdr3_length: 11; cdr3_aa: CVILAGDGSFF; cdr3_nt: TGTGTCATACTAGCGGGAGACGGGTCGTTCTTC
j_call: TRBJ1-2; v_call: TRBV12-3/TRBV12-4; d_call: NA; clone_size: NA; cdr3_length: 13; cdr3_aa: CASSLKSGYGYTF; cdr3_nt: TGTGCCAGCAGTTTAAAGTCTGGGTATGGCTACACCTTC
j_call: TRBJ2-1; v_call: TRBV20-1; d_call: NA; clone_size: few; cdr3_length: 17; cdr3_aa: CSARNPLARQSYNEQFF; cdr3_nt: TGCAGTGCTAGGAACCCGTTGGCGAGGCAATCCTACAATGAGCAGTTCTTC
j_call: TRBJ2-3; v_call: TRBV11-2; d_call: NA; clone_size: few; cdr3_length: 15; cdr3_aa: CASSPRQYSTDTQYF; cdr3_nt: TGTGCCAGCAGCCCTCGACAGTACAGCACAGATACGCAGTATTTT
j_call: TRBJ2-3; v_call: TRBV29-1; d_call: TRBD1; clone_size: few; cdr3_length: 13; cdr3_aa: CSVGTGGEDTQYF; cdr3_nt: TGCAGCGTTGGGACAGGGGGCGAAGATACGCAGTATTTT
j_call: TRBJ2-7; v_call: TRBV12-3/TRBV12-4; d_call: TRBD2; clone_size: NA; cdr3_length: 13; cdr3_aa: CASTTGTTYEQYF; cdr3_nt: TGTGCCAGCACCACCGGGACTACCTACGAGCAGTACTTC
j_call: TRBJ2-1; v_call: TRBV27; d_call: TRBD2; clone_size: many; cdr3_length: 15; cdr3_aa: CASSTGGKGYNEQFF; cdr3_nt: TGTGCCAGCAGTACCGGGGGGAAAGGCTACAATGAGCAGTTCTTC
j_call: TRBJ1-5; v_call: TRBV7-8; d_call: NA; clone_size: NA; cdr3_length: 16; cdr3_aa: CASSLGTDYSNQPQHF; cdr3_nt: TGTGCCAGCAGCTTAGGGACGGATTATAGCAATCAGCCCCAGCATTTT
j_call: TRBJ2-5; v_call: TRBV27; d_call: NA; clone_size: NA; cdr3_length: 13; cdr3_aa: CASSLGAAGTQYF; cdr3_nt: TGTGCCAGCAGTTTAGGGGCAGCGGGGACCCAGTACTTC